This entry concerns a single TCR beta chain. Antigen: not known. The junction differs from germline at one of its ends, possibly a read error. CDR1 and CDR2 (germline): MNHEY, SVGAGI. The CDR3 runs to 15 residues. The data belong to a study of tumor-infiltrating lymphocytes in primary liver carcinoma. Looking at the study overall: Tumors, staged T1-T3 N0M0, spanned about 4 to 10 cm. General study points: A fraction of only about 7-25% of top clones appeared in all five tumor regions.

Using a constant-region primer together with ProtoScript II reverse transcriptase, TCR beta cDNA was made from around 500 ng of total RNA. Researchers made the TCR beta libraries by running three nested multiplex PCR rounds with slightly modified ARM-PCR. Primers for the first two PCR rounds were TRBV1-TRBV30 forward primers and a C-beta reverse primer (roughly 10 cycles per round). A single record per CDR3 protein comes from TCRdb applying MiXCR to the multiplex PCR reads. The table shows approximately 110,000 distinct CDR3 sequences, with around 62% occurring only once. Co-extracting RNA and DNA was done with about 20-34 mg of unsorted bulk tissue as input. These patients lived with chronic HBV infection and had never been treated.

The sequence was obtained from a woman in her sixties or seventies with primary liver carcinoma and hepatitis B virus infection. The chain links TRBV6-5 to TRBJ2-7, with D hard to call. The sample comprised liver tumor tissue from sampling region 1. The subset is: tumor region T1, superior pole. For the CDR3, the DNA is TGTGCCAGCAGTAACTCGATCGCCGGCTTCTACGAACAGTACTTC. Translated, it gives CASSNSIAGFYEQYF.